A selection of T cell receptor beta chains follows, all from one sample in a study of cytomegalovirus exposure and HLA in healthy donors. TCRdb's copy holds only in-frame clones and misses some; the assay was immunoSEQ multiplex PCR. The repertoire has about 180,000 clones, over 75% of them found once; the top ten carry around 0.52%. Sequenced: PBMCs. These receptor sequences come from a woman between 50 and 59 years old in good health and CMV-seronegative. Each CDR3 is given with its conserved first and last residue. D genes are given only for firm matches. Where a row states a size, it is once, few, many or the class of an expanded clone; other rows omit it.

>.|.|13|TRBJ2-1|TRBV18
CASSPTVNNEQFF
TGTGCCAGCTCACCGACAGTAAACAATGAGCAGTTCTTC
>.|.|13|TRBJ2-1|TRBV7-6
CASSSVRYHEQFF
TGTGCCAGCAGCTCGGTCCGTTACCATGAGCAGTTCTTC
>.|.|15|TRBJ2-5|TRBV7-3
CASSLTPSTQETQYF
TGTGCCAGCAGCTTAACGCCTAGCACCCAAGAGACCCAGTACTTC
>.|.|12|TRBJ2-7|TRBV2
CASRDSGYEQYF
TGTGCCAGCCGGGACTCAGGATACGAGCAGTACTTC
>.|.|16|TRBJ1-3|TRBV7-9
CASSLRGQASGNTIYF
TGTGCCAGCAGCTTAAGGGGTCAGGCCTCAGGAAACACCATATATTTT
>.|.|15|TRBJ1-3|TRBV10-3
CAIRPSPDSGNTIYF
TGTGCCATCAGGCCCAGTCCAGACTCTGGAAACACCATATATTTT
>.|.|12|TRBJ2-7|TRBV27
CASTPSSYEQYF
TGTGCCAGCACCCCGAGCTCCTACGAGCAGTACTTC
>.|.|14|TRBJ2-7|TRBV15
CATSSPGTGEEQYF
TGTGCCACCAGCAGCCCAGGGACGGGGGAGGAGCAGTACTTC
>.|.|10|TRBJ2-3|TRBV6-1
CASQTDTQYF
TGTGCCAGCCAGACAGATACGCAGTATTTT
>.|.|14|TRBJ2-5|TRBV7-3
CASSPNAGQETQYF
TGTGCCAGCAGCCCAAATGCAGGCCAAGAGACCCAGTACTTC
>.|.|16|TRBJ2-3|TRBV5-1
CASSTMGAPSSDTQYF
TGCGCCAGCAGCACTATGGGGGCGCCTTCATCAGATACGCAGTATTTT
>TRBD2|few|15|TRBJ2-7|TRBV10-1
CASSENSGGAYEQYF
TGCGCCAGCAGTGAGAATAGCGGGGGGGCCTACGAGCAGTACTTC
>TRBD1|.|14|TRBJ1-4|TRBV5-1
CASSFLGQAEKLFF
TGCGCCAGCAGCTTCTTGGGACAGGCCGAAAAACTGTTTTTT
>.|.|14|TRBJ2-1|TRBV10-1
CASKGLGELDEQFF
TGCGCCAGCAAGGGACTTGGCGAGCTGGATGAGCAGTTCTTC
>TRBD1|.|16|TRBJ2-1|TRBV4-1
CASSLRGTGNYNEQFF
TGCGCCAGCAGCCTCCGAGGGACAGGGAACTACAATGAGCAGTTCTTC
>.|.|17|TRBJ2-5|TRBV4-1
CASSLPTGSSGKETQYF
TGCGCCAGCAGCCTACCGACCGGTTCGTCGGGGAAAGAGACCCAGTACTTC
>.|.|12|TRBJ2-1|TRBV6-1
CASSVWATSPLF
TGTGCCAGCAGTGTTTGGGCTACCTCCCCCCTCTTC
>.|once|13|TRBJ1-1|TRBV18
CASSPPGSVEAFF
TGTGCCAGCTCACCACCGGGTAGCGTGGAAGCTTTCTTT
>TRBD2|few|15|TRBJ2-5|TRBV19
CASSILGGNQETQYF
TGTGCCAGTAGTATACTGGGGGGGAACCAAGAGACCCAGTACTTC
>.|.|13|TRBJ2-5|TRBV7-6
CASSPREQETQYF
TGTGCCAGCAGCCCCCGGGAGCAAGAGACCCAGTACTTC
>.|.|15|TRBJ2-7|TRBV29-1
CSPRLIRKLIYEQYF
TGCAGCCCCCGTCTTATACGAAAACTAATCTACGAGCAGTACTTC
>.|.|16|TRBJ2-1|TRBV5-4
CASSLSTVRSYNEQFF
TGTGCCAGCAGCTTATCTACGGTCCGCTCCTACAATGAGCAGTTCTTC
>.|few|13|TRBJ2-4|TRBV2
CASRGSGGRIQYF
TGTGCCAGCAGAGGGTCCGGGGGAAGGATTCAGTACTTC
>.|.|14|TRBJ1-1|TRBV6-1
CASIQGFLNTEAFF
TGTGCCAGCATTCAGGGATTCCTGAACACTGAAGCTTTCTTT
>.|.|14|TRBJ2-7|TRBV9
CASSVELVSYEQYF
TGTGCCAGCAGCGTAGAACTAGTCTCCTACGAGCAGTACTTC
>.|few|18|TRBJ2-5|TRBV4-3
CASSQGNSGYQYQETQYF
TGCGCCAGCAGCCAAGGAAACAGCGGGTATCAGTACCAAGAGACCCAGTACTTC
>.|once|11|TRBJ2-7|TRBV10-2
CASSEGGEQYF
TGCGCCAGCAGTGAAGGGGGCGAGCAGTACTTC
>.|once|15|TRBJ2-5|TRBV30
CAWSVWGVAGETQYF
TGTGCCTGGAGTGTATGGGGGGTCGCGGGAGAGACCCAGTACTTC
>.|.|17|TRBJ2-1|TRBV4-2
CASSQEDSPISYNEQFF
TGTGCCAGCAGCCAAGAGGACAGCCCTATCTCCTACAATGAGCAGTTCTTC
>TRBD1|.|14|TRBJ1-5|TRBV28
CASSLTTGDQPQHF
TGTGCCAGCAGTTTAACAACAGGGGATCAGCCCCAGCATTTT
>.|.|18|TRBJ2-1|TRBV4-3
CASSQGRLGVLSYNEQFF
TGCGCCAGCAGCCAGGGGCGTTTGGGTGTACTCTCCTACAATGAGCAGTTCTTC
>TRBD1|once|16|TRBJ2-5|TRBV5-1
CASSGAFGTEKETQYF
TGCGCCAGCAGCGGCGCTTTTGGGACAGAAAAAGAGACCCAGTACTTC
>.|.|14|TRBJ1-4|TRBV28
CASSFMGALGKLFF
TGTGCCAGCAGTTTCATGGGGGCGCTGGGAAAACTGTTTTTT
>TRBD1|.|11|TRBJ2-1|TRBV20-1
CSAVRTGEQFF
TGCAGTGCGGTGAGGACAGGAGAGCAGTTCTTC
>TRBD2|.|19|TRBJ2-1|TRBV7-9
CASSSNTGTSGRGASEQFF
TGTGCCAGCAGCTCGAACACCGGGACTAGCGGGAGGGGGGCCTCTGAGCAGTTCTTC
>TRBD1|.|13|TRBJ1-5|TRBV28
CASSLSAGGAEHF
TGTGCCAGCAGTTTATCAGCAGGGGGCGCGGAGCATTTT
>TRBD1|.|18|TRBJ1-5|TRBV4-1
CASSPNNLRQGINQPQHF
TGCGCCAGCAGCCCCAACAACCTCCGACAGGGGATCAATCAGCCCCAGCATTTT
>.|.|14|TRBJ1-1|TRBV6-6
CASSILGPNTEAFF
TGTGCCAGCAGTATACTAGGACCAAACACTGAAGCTTTCTTT
>.|.|10|TRBJ2-1|TRBV2
CARGGPEQFF
TGTGCCAGGGGGGGACCTGAGCAGTTCTTC
>TRBD1|.|14|TRBJ1-5|TRBV6-5
CASSVRDRGQPQHF
TGTGCCAGCAGTGTCCGGGACAGGGGACAGCCCCAGCATTTT
>.|.|14|TRBJ1-5|TRBV30
CAWSVRKGNQPQHF
TGTGCCTGGAGTGTACGGAAGGGGAATCAGCCCCAGCATTTT
>TRBD2|.|18|TRBJ2-3|TRBV7-9
CASSLYGRRIYSTDTQYF
TGTGCCAGCAGCTTATACGGGAGGAGGATCTACAGCACAGATACGCAGTATTTT
>TRBD1|once|16|TRBJ1-5|TRBV19
CASSIVGDRARRPQHF
TGTGCCAGTAGTATAGTTGGGGACAGGGCCCGCAGGCCCCAGCATTTT
>TRBD2|.|15|TRBJ2-3|TRBV5-1
CASSSGTSSTDTQYF
TGCGCCAGCAGCTCCGGGACTAGCTCAACAGATACGCAGTATTTT
>TRBD2|.|16|TRBJ2-5|TRBV11-2
CASSLRLAGGRETQYF
TGTGCCAGCAGCTTAAGGCTAGCGGGAGGTAGGGAGACCCAGTACTTC
>.|.|15|TRBJ2-4|TRBV5-5
CASSAATWYENIQYF
TGTGCCAGCAGCGCCGCCACTTGGTACGAAAACATTCAGTACTTC
>TRBD2|.|16|TRBJ2-5|TRBV7-9
CASSSATSGAQETQYF
TGTGCCAGCAGCAGCGCGACTAGCGGGGCACAAGAGACCCAGTACTTC
>.|.|14|TRBJ2-2|TRBV7-9
CASKGDSSTGELFF
TGTGCCAGCAAGGGCGACAGCAGCACCGGGGAGCTGTTTTTT